This T cell receptor (beta chain) was recorded in a study of T cells in Graves' hyperthyroidism and ophthalmopathy. Looking at the study overall: It was at initial diagnosis, before any treatment, that peripheral blood was collected. Study-wide points: The majority of expanded thyroid clonotypes above 0.001 also appeared in blood.

The ends lost 4 bases at V and 0 bases at J; junction bases unmatched: 5. The CDR3 totals 17 residues. Looked up from germline, CDR1 is SNHLY and CDR2 is FYNNEI. Regarding this clonotype: Its specificity is unknown.

RNA transcripts gave rise to amplified TCR beta CDR3 regions. HTBI primers were used for first-round RT-PCR of the TCR CDR3. One entry per CDR3 protein results from TCRdb running MiXCR on the multiplex PCR reads. Counted here are around 600,000 distinct CDR3 sequences, around 14% occurring once; the ten biggest clones make up 6.5% to 9%. The sequence derives from a woman between 18 and 30 years old with Graves' ophthalmopathy. This chain connects TRBV2 to TRBJ2-3; 12 positions agree with TRBD1. The sequencing sample was made of blood. CDR3: CASSVAGTGGSTDTQYF. DNA for the CDR3: TGTGCCAGCAGTGTGGCTGGGACAGGGGGCAGCACAGATACGCAGTATTTT.